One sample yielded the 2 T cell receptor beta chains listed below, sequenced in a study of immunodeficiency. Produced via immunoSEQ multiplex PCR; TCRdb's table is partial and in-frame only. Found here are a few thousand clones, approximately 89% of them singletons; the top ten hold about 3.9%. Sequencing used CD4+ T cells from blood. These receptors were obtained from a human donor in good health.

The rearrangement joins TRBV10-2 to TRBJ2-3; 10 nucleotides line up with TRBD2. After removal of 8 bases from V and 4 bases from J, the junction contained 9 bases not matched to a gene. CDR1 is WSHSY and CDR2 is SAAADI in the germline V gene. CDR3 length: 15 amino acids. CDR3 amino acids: CASGDSGGVPDTQYF. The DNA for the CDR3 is TGCGCCAGCGGCGACAGCGGGGGGGTTCCAGATACGCAGTATTTT.

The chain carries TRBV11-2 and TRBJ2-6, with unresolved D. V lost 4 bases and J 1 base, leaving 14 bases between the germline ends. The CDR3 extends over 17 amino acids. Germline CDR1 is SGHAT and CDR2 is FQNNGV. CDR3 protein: CASSYTVGYSGANVLTF. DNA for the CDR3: TGTGCCAGCAGCTACACGGTCGGATATTCTGGGGCCAACGTCCTGACTTTC.